These 31 T cell receptor beta chains share one sample of origin, sequenced in a study of tissue T cells after allogeneic stem cell transplantation. Generated by immunoSEQ multiplex PCR, the TCRdb table keeps only in-frame clones and is missing some. The data contain approximately 8,800 clones, roughly 38% of them singletons. Time point: mouse harvest day 14 after allogeneic transplant. The graft held 10^6 splenic CD5+ T cells and 10^7 T-cell-depleted bone marrow cells. Input material: skin. The receptor source for this set is a female BALB/c mouse given C57BL/6 T cells with graft-versus-host disease after an allogeneic hematopoietic cell transplant.

A note on this clone: Genes and germline come from the mouse. The CDR3 end is not reached by the read, which stops 1 residue before it; the germline J gene fills it in. The V gene is TRBV5, the J gene TRBJ2-3, with 8 bases that match TRBD1. This CDR3 has 14 amino acids. Per germline, CDR1 LGHNA and CDR2 YNLKQL (reference sequence). V gave up 1 base and J gave up 6 bases; unmatched junction bases: 3. The CDR3 sequence: CASSQGQGFETLYF. CDR3 bases read: TGTGCCAGCAGCCAAGGACAGGGGTTCGAAACGCTGTAT.

This clone is medium-sized. Gene names are mouse gene names. Read coverage stops 1 residue before the CDR3 terminus; the germline J gene supplies the remainder. This rearrangement joins TRBV26 to TRBJ2-2; D is ambiguous. The CDR3 length is 14 residues. Germline V CDR1 and CDR2: KGHPV, FQNQEV (reference sequence). V was shortened by 7 bases and J by 1 base, with 10 bases between the two germline ends. The CDR3 bases that were read are TGTGCCAGCACCCCTGGCATAAACACCGGGCAGCTCTAC. As protein: CASTPGINTGQLY. The entire CDR3 protein is CASTPGINTGQLYF.

On this clone itself: Gene names are mouse gene names. The CDR3 goes on 1 residue after the read ends, and that part is filled in from the germline J gene. The rearrangement links TRBV16 to TRBJ2-1, with 11 bases that match TRBD2. CDR3 length: 14 amino acids. Germline CDR1 reads SGHSA; CDR2 reads FRNQAP. J gave up 4 bases and V 5 bases, and 1 base lay outside the gene matches. CDR3 region: CASSRDWGYAEQFF. The CDR3 DNA, read in part, is TGTGCAAGCAGCCGGGACTGGGGGTATGCTGAGCAGTTC.

For this clone: Gene names and germline match the mouse. The read ends 1 residue before the CDR3 terminus; that terminus is restored from the germline J gene. The chain employs TRBV13-3 and TRBJ2-3, with 12 bases that match TRBD2. The CDR3 has 15 amino acids. Germline loops: CDR1 NNHDY, CDR2 SYVADS. V lost 4 bases to trimming and J lost 4 bases; unmatched junction nucleotides: 4. The CDR3 loop reads CASSPGTGGPETLYF. The CDR3 bases that were read are TGTGCCAGCAGTCCCGGGACTGGGGGGCCAGAAACGCTGTAT.

Comments on this clone: Any gene name here is a mouse gene name. The CDR3 end lies 1 residue beyond the end of the read and is filled in from the germline J gene. The rearrangement links TRBV5 to TRBJ1-3, with D possibly being TRBD1 (6 bases). V was clipped by 4 bases and J by 0 bases, with 13 bases between them. The CDR3 is 16 amino acids. Germline V gives CDR1 LGHNA, CDR2 YNLKQL (reference sequence). The CDR3 loop reads CASSLSGHDSGNTLYF. Partial CDR3 DNA: TGTGCCAGCAGCCTCTCGGGACACGATTCTGGAAATACGCTCTAT.

Points on this clone: The listed genes are named as in mouse. The CDR3 protein is CASSQGQGRQNTLYF. CDR3 bases read: TGTGCCAGCAGCCAAGGACAGGGGCGTCAAAACACCTTGTAC. The chain has TRBV5 and TRBJ2-4; the match to TRBD1 covers 8 bases. Read sequence stops 1 residue before the CDR3 end, and the germline J gene provides the missing end. The CDR3 loop spans 15 amino acids. The ends lost 1 base at V and 1 base at J; junction bases unmatched: 1. Germline lookup yields CDR1 LGHNA and CDR2 YNLKQL (reference sequence).

This clone was recorded once. An end of the junction does not agree with germline; a read error may underlie this. Mouse gene names and germline throughout. The read ends 1 residue early relative to the CDR3; the germline J gene fills the gap. V is TRBV26 and J is TRBJ1-1, with 7 bases lining up with TRBD1. Germline V gene sequence: CDR1 KGHPV, CDR2 FQNQEV (reference sequence). This CDR3 has 13 amino acids. The DNA read from the CDR3 is TGTGCCAGCAGTCAACAGGGGAACACACAAGTCTTC. Translating it yields CASSQQGNTQVF. The full-length CDR3 reads as CASSQQGNTQVFF.

About this clone: The gene names here belong to mouse. The read gets to within 1 residue of the CDR3 end, and the germline J gene fills in the rest. The rearrangement links TRBV4 to TRBJ2-4; 10 nucleotides match TRBD2. The germline V gene encodes CDR1 LGHDT and CDR2 YNNKQL (reference sequence). Germline trimming cut 3 bases from V and 5 bases from J; bases unmatched to any gene: 2. CDR3 length: 14 amino acids. CDR3: CASSYRTGGNTLYF. CDR3 bases read: TGTGCCAGCAGCTACCGGACTGGGGGAAACACCTTGTAC.

Notes on this clone: The gene names here belong to mouse. The CDR3 loop reads CASSLYRYNSPLYF. Incomplete CDR3 DNA: TGTGCCAGCAGTCTGTACAGATATAATTCGCCCCTCTAC. The chain recombines TRBV26 with TRBJ1-6; no definite D call. The read is 1 residue too short to cover the CDR3 end, so that end is filled in from the germline J gene. TRBJ1-6 is given ORF status, its function remaining uncertain. V was pared by 1 base and J by 4 bases, with 5 bases between. Germline assignment: CDR1 KGHPV and CDR2 FQNQEV (reference sequence). The CDR3 length is 14 residues.

This clone is labeled medium-sized. Gene names refer to mouse genes. The CDR3 goes on 1 residue after the read ends, and that part is filled in from the germline J gene. This chain uses TRBV16 with TRBJ2-1, with D possibly matching TRBD1 (6 bases). V lost 3 bases and J 0 bases, leaving 9 bases between the germline ends. The germline CDR1 and CDR2 sequences are SGHSA and FRNQAP. The CDR3 sequence is 15 residues long. CDR3 in amino acids: CASSLDSYNYAEQFF. CDR3 bases read: TGTGCAAGCAGCTTGGACAGTTATAACTATGCTGAGCAGTTC.

Of note for this clone: A read error is possible here, since a much larger clone lies one base away. Mouse gene names apply. The sequence runs out 1 residue before the end of the CDR3; the remainder is reconstructed from the germline J gene. The chain employs TRBV16 and TRBJ2-5; possible D gene TRBD2, 7 bases. CDR1 is SGHSA and CDR2 is FRNQAP in the germline V gene. V lost 0 bases and J 5 bases, leaving 12 bases between the germline ends. CDR3 length: 15 residues. The sequenced CDR3 bases are TGTGCAAGCAGCTTAGACTCCTGGGGGCCAGACACCCAGTAC. It is translated as CASSLDSWGPDTQY. The CDR3 as a whole reads CASSLDSWGPDTQYF.

Comments on this clone: Mouse names are used for the genes. The read is 1 residue too short to cover the CDR3 end, so that end is filled in from the germline J gene. The chain couples TRBV26 to TRBJ2-1; unclear D gene. Trimming pared 4 bases from V and 3 bases from J, leaving 4 bases between. The CDR3 totals 12 residues. Germline values: CDR1 KGHPV, CDR2 FQNQEV (reference sequence). Incomplete CDR3 DNA: TGTGCCAGCAGTCCTCCCTATGCTGAGCAGTTC. Encoded protein: CASSPPYAEQF. The CDR3 reads in full as CASSPPYAEQFF. Based on the CDR3 plus reference TRBV26 and TRBJ2-1, the full variable domain is NSKVIQTPRYLVKGQGQKAKMRCIPEKGHPVVFWYQQNKNNEFKFLINFQNQEVLQQIDMTEKRFSAECPSNSPCSLEIQSSEAGDSALYLCASSPPYAEQFFGPGTRLTVL.

Comments on this clone: Gene names denote mouse genes. With the read ending 1 residue before the CDR3 end, the germline J gene is used to fill in that end. The chain links TRBV2 to TRBJ2-7; 11 bases are a match to TRBD2. V shed 2 bases and J 0 bases; nucleotides not matched to a gene: 3. This CDR3 region has 16 residues. Germline-derived CDR1 and CDR2 are LGHNA and YSYQKL. CDR3 bases read: TGTGCCAGCAGCCAACCGGGACTGGGGGTCTCCTATGAACAGTAC. Translation gives CASSQPGLGVSYEQY. The full CDR3 sequence reads CASSQPGLGVSYEQYF.

A note on this clone: Any gene name here is a mouse gene name. The CDR3 goes on 1 residue after the read ends, and that part is filled in from the germline J gene. The V and J genes are TRBV12-1 and TRBJ2-3; 8 bases fit TRBD2. Trimming removed 0 bases from V and 2 bases from J; junction bases left unmatched: 3. The CDR3 spans 15 residues. In germline, CDR1 is SGHSN, CDR2 HYEKVE. The part of the CDR3 DNA that was read is TGTGCCAGCTCTCTCGCCTGGGGGGATGCAGAAACGCTGTAT. Translated, it gives CASSLAWGDAETLY. The full CDR3 reads CASSLAWGDAETLYF.

With regard to this clone: Here the gene names and germline are mouse. The read terminates 1 residue before the CDR3 end, so the remaining end is supplied by the germline J gene. V gene TRBV3 combines with J gene TRBJ2-2, with D unclear. The CDR3 runs 13 residues. Germline loops: CDR1 SNHLY, CDR2 FYNGKV (reference sequence). Trimming took 5 bases from V and 5 from J, leaving 9 bases between them. CDR3 sequence: CASSLRQTGQLYF. The DNA read from the CDR3 is TGTGCCAGCAGCCTCCGGCAGACCGGGCAGCTCTAC.

Notes on this clone: Germline and genes: mouse. The CDR3 end is not reached by the read, which stops 1 residue before it; the germline J gene fills it in. The chain links TRBV13-2 to TRBJ1-1; 8 bases fit TRBD1. CDR1 is NNHNN and CDR2 is SYGAGS in the germline V gene (reference sequence). CDR3 length equals 13 residues. V lost 5 bases to trimming and J lost 10 bases; unmatched junction nucleotides: 10. Incomplete CDR3 DNA: TGTGCCAGCGGGCCCCCGGGACAGGAGGGAGTCTTC. Translation gives CASGPPGQEGVF. The full CDR3 sequence reads CASGPPGQEGVFF.

This clone qualifies as medium-sized (0.01 to 0.1%). Germline and genes here are mouse. The sequenced fragment ends 1 residue before the CDR3 boundary, so the rest is inferred from the germline J gene. This chain uses TRBV26 with TRBJ2-5; TRBD1 aligns across 7 bases. V dropped 5 bases and J dropped 5; count of bases not matched to a gene: 1. The length of the CDR3 is 12 residues. Germline loops: CDR1 KGHPV, CDR2 FQNQEV (reference sequence). The sequenced CDR3 bases are TGTGCCAGCAGTACAGGGGTAGACACCCAGTAC. Translated, it gives CASSTGVDTQY. The entire CDR3 is CASSTGVDTQYF.

As concerns this clone: Any gene name here is a mouse gene name. Read sequence stops 1 residue before the CDR3 end, and the germline J gene provides the missing end. This rearrangement joins TRBV26 to TRBJ1-6; 10 nucleotides match TRBD1. TRBJ1-6 is sorted into the ORF group, with uncertain function. The CDR3 is 15 amino acids. Per the germline V gene, CDR1 is KGHPV and CDR2 is FQNQEV (reference sequence). The J segment lost 6 bases and the V segment lost 4 bases, leaving 3 bases of the junction unmatched. The sequenced CDR3 bases are TGTGCCAGCAGTCGGACAGGGGGAGGTAATTCGCCCCTCTAC. Translated: CASSRTGGGNSPLY. The entire CDR3 is CASSRTGGGNSPLYF.

As for this clone: The germline and genes are mouse ones. The read falls 1 residue short of the CDR3 end, and the missing part is taken from the germline J gene. V and J are TRBV15 and TRBJ2-1; 9 positions match TRBD1. Germline CDR1 is SGHND and CDR2 is FRSKSL. This CDR3 region has 13 residues. The ends lost 6 bases at V and 3 bases at J; junction bases unmatched: 0. CDR3 residues: CASRTGGYAEQFF. The covered CDR3 bases are TGTGCCAGCAGGACAGGGGGCTATGCTGAGCAGTTC.

A note on this clone: Mouse names are used for the genes. Read coverage stops 1 residue before the CDR3 terminus; the germline J gene supplies the remainder. This chain joins TRBV19 and TRBJ2-5; 10 bases agree with TRBD2. V was pared by 5 bases and J by 4 bases, with 1 base of the junction left unmatched. In germline, CDR1 is FNHDT, CDR2 SITEND (reference sequence). The length of the CDR3 is 13 residues. This chain's CDR3 is CASRLGGKDTQYF. CDR3 DNA (partial): TGTGCCAGCAGACTGGGGGGGAAAGACACCCAGTAC.

A remark on this clone: The gene names here belong to mouse. The CDR3 bases that were read are TGTGCCAGCAGTCTGAACAGGGGCTCCTATGAACAGTAC. This gives the protein CASSLNRGSYEQY. The full CDR3 protein reads CASSLNRGSYEQYF. The rearrangement joins TRBV26 to TRBJ2-7, with TRBD1 matching over 7 bases. The CDR3 goes on 1 residue after the read ends, and that part is filled in from the germline J gene. Germline V gives CDR1 KGHPV, CDR2 FQNQEV (reference sequence). The trim removed 2 bases at V and 0 bases at J, leaving 1 base unmatched. The CDR3 is made up of 14 amino acids. Combining the CDR3 with reference TRBV26 and TRBJ2-7 gives the whole variable domain NSKVIQTPRYLVKGQGQKAKMRCIPEKGHPVVFWYQQNKNNEFKFLINFQNQEVLQQIDMTEKRFSAECPSNSPCSLEIQSSEAGDSALYLCASSLNRGSYEQYFGPGTRLTVL.

Relative to its sample, this clone is medium-sized (0.01 to 0.1%). Any gene name here is a mouse gene name. The CDR3 end is not reached by the read, which stops 1 residue before it; the germline J gene fills it in. The V call is TRBV2, the J call TRBJ1-4; 7 positions match TRBD1. The length of the CDR3 is 12 residues. Per germline, CDR1 LGHNA and CDR2 YSYQKL. The V and J ends lost 8 bases and 5 bases, in that order; junction bases with no gene match: 2. CDR3 sequence reads: CASHRGNERLFF. The CDR3 DNA, read in part, is TGTGCCAGCCACAGGGGAAACGAAAGATTATTT.

This clone is medium-sized (0.01 to 0.1%) by share. Genes and germline come from the mouse. The read halts 1 residue ahead of the CDR3 end, with the missing end drawn from the germline J gene. The gene calls are TRBV26 and TRBJ1-2; no clear D. Germline V gene lookup returns CDR1 KGHPV and CDR2 FQNQEV (reference sequence). This CDR3 is built from 12 residues. With 3 bases removed from V and 0 bases from J, the gap between germline ends came to 2 bases. CDR3 DNA (partial): TGTGCCAGCAGTCTCACAAACTCCGACTACACC. Translated, it gives CASSLTNSDYT. The full CDR3 reads CASSLTNSDYTF.

Remarks on this clone: Gene and germline names: mouse. The read gets to within 1 residue of the CDR3 end, and the germline J gene fills in the rest. This chain connects TRBV16 to TRBJ2-5, with 8 bases fitting TRBD2. CDR1 and CDR2 (germline): SGHSA, FRNQAP. Trimming at V came to 2 bases and at J to 0 bases, leaving 4 bases not matched to a gene. The CDR3 loop spans 16 amino acids. The CDR3 is CASSLFGGVNQDTQYF. The sequenced CDR3 bases are TGTGCAAGCAGCTTATTTGGGGGGGTTAACCAAGACACCCAGTAC.

Points on this clone: The gene names here belong to mouse. The read ends 1 residue shy of where the CDR3 ends; the end is completed using the germline J gene. The chain couples TRBV19 to TRBJ2-5; 8 bases are a match to TRBD2. Germline CDR1 reads FNHDT; CDR2 reads SITEND (reference sequence). Trimming cost V 2 bases and J 3 bases; bases outside gene matches: 8. The CDR3 is 16 amino acids. CDR3 bases read: TGTGCCAGCAGTATTTGGGGGGGGGCGCAACAAGACACCCAGTAC. It encodes CASSIWGGAQQDTQY. The complete CDR3 reads CASSIWGGAQQDTQYF.

This clone was counted only a few times. The gene names given are mouse names. The CDR3 extends 1 residue past the end of the read, so its final part is completed from the germline J gene. The chain is built from TRBV29 and TRBJ2-7; D uncertain. Germline CDR1 reads MSHET; CDR2 reads SYDVDS. The CDR3 spans 13 residues. The V end lost 4 bases, the J end lost 0 bases, and 7 bases lay between the germline ends. The covered CDR3 bases are TGTGCTAGCAGTTCTTGGCTCTCCTATGAACAGTAC. It translates to CASSSWLSYEQY. The CDR3 in full is CASSSWLSYEQYF.

Turning to this clone: Each gene name is a mouse one. The read is 1 residue too short to cover the CDR3 end, so that end is filled in from the germline J gene. This sequence joins TRBV13-1 and TRBJ2-5; D is perhaps TRBD1 or TRBD2 (5 bases each). The CDR3 consists of 13 residues. The ends were cut back, 2 bases at V and 1 base at J, with 5 bases in the middle. Per the germline V gene, CDR1 is NSHNY and CDR2 is SYGAGN. The CDR3 DNA, read in part, is TGTGCCAGCAGTGAGGGGGACCAAGACACCCAGTAC. Its translation is CASSEGDQDTQY. The entire CDR3 is CASSEGDQDTQYF.

As concerns this clone: Genes here carry mouse names. With the read ending 1 residue before the CDR3 end, the germline J gene is used to fill in that end. The chain combines TRBV26 with TRBJ1-4; TRBD1 agrees at 9 bases. This CDR3 is 16 amino acids long. Germline CDR1 KGHPV, CDR2 FQNQEV (reference sequence). V gave up 4 bases and J gave up 3 bases; unmatched junction bases: 6. The CDR3 spells CASSPRGQGANERLFF. The sequenced part of the CDR3 DNA is TGTGCCAGCAGTCCTCGGGGACAGGGCGCCAACGAAAGATTATTT. Complete variable domain (other parts from reference TRBV26 and TRBJ1-4): NSKVIQTPRYLVKGQGQKAKMRCIPEKGHPVVFWYQQNKNNEFKFLINFQNQEVLQQIDMTEKRFSAECPSNSPCSLEIQSSEAGDSALYLCASSPRGQGANERLFFGHGTKLSVL.

Only a few counts were recorded for this clone. Germline and genes: mouse. The read finishes 1 residue shy of the CDR3 end, and the germline J gene is used to complete it. J is TRBJ1-1 and V is TRBV26, with 8 positions matching TRBD1. Germline V gene lookup returns CDR1 KGHPV and CDR2 FQNQEV (reference sequence). V trimming: 4 bases; J trimming: 4 bases; junction bases outside the gene matches: 8. The CDR3 totals 15 residues. The CDR3 DNA, read in part, is TGTGCCAGCAGTCGGAGGACAGGGATGGTCACAGAAGTCTTC. Encoded protein: CASSRRTGMVTEVF. The entire CDR3 is CASSRRTGMVTEVFF.

As concerns this clone: Mouse gene names and germline throughout. Read sequence stops 1 residue before the CDR3 end, and the germline J gene provides the missing end. This sequence joins TRBV23 and TRBJ2-4; no DNA check was done on the table's D call, TRBD2. There are 16 residues in the CDR3. Germline V gives CDR1 KGHTA, CDR2 FQNQQP. CDR3: CSSSQSWGRSQNTLYF. CDR3 DNA, as far as it was read: TGCTCCAGCAGTCAATCCTGGGGGCGGAGTCAAAACACCTTGTAC. Combining the CDR3 with reference TRBV23 and TRBJ2-4 gives the whole variable domain DAAVTQKPRYLIKMKGQEAEMKCIPEKGHTAVFWYQQKQSKELKFLIYFQNQQPLDQIDMVKERFSAVCPSSSLCSLGIRTCEAEDSALYLCSSSQSWGRSQNTLYFGAGTRLSVL.

This clone is deemed medium-sized. The genes and germline here are from mouse. The CDR3 end is not reached by the read, which stops 1 residue before it; the germline J gene fills it in. The J gene is TRBJ1-4, the V gene TRBV26; no clear D. Germline values: CDR1 KGHPV, CDR2 FQNQEV (reference sequence). V was trimmed by 6 bases and J by 0 bases, leaving 5 bases between them. The CDR3 spans 13 residues. CDR3 DNA (partial): TGTGCCAGCAGCGGGGTTTCCAACGAAAGATTATTT. Its translation: CASSGVSNERLF. In full, the CDR3 reads CASSGVSNERLFF.